This T cell receptor (beta chain) came from a study of blood T cell repertoires in COVID-19. Patients at the Seattle site were enrolled during active infection and followed longitudinally. Original analysis: The assay estimated nucleated cells by amplifying reference gene primers. TCRdb's table, derived via immunoSEQ multiplex PCR, lists solely in-frame clones and lacks some. The D gene and trimming were derived from the DNA, and the V and J assignments and clone size from that table. The repertoire includes approximately 240,000 clones, 92% of them detected once, and 0.83% sits in the top ten. CDR1 is MNHEY, CDR2 SVGAGI, per germline. V trimming: 4 bases; J trimming: 8 bases; junction bases outside the gene matches: 10. This CDR3 spans 14 amino acids.

This chain connects TRBV6-5 to TRBJ1-2; TRBD1 agrees at 7 bases. This receptor was taken from a man younger than 45 with COVID-19, enrolled during active disease. The sequenced sample was peripheral blood. This chain's CDR3 is CASSSHTQGIGYTF. CDR3 nucleotide sequence: TGTGCCAGCAGTTCCCACACACAGGGGATAGGCTACACCTTC.